The source of this TCR beta chain is a study of T cells after posttransplantation cyclophosphamide. General study points: Recipient CMV seropositivity and CMV reactivation strongly tracked TRB clonality. Later post-transplant blood repertoires were often dominated by donor CD8+ memory clones. TRB overlap between skin or GI tissue T cells and blood was limited.

A word on this clone: The antigen remains unidentified.

V was pared by 6 bases and J by 4 bases, with 16 bases between. There are 14 residues in the CDR3. The germline gives CDR1 MNHEY, CDR2 SMNVEV (reference sequence). Data came from immunoSEQ multiplex PCR; TCRdb stores just in-frame clones and leaves some out. The table includes 22,000 or so clones, approximately 76% detected once. The chain carries TRBV27 and TRBJ2-7; weak D call: TRBD1 (5 bases). The sequence was obtained from a woman in her fifties or sixties in good health, CMV-negative, and a related stem cell transplant donor. Sequencing was performed on memory CD4+ T cells sorted from PBMCs. CDR3 DNA sequence: TGTGCCAGCAGCCGGACATTCGTACGGTACGAGCAGTACTTC. It specifies CASSRTFVRYEQYF.